This T cell receptor beta chain was sequenced for a study of Ad26.COV2.S vaccination and SARS-CoV-2 variants. Treatment of the sample: about 20 received Ad26.COV2.S at low or high dose, single or two shots; roughly 5 received placebo; per-sample allocation not given. Day 63 following the first vaccine or placebo injection was when the samples were taken. The repertoire was sequenced with immunoSEQ multiplex PCR; TCRdb's copy has only in-frame clones and lacks some. The table has roughly 300,000 clones, approximately 90% seen once; the top ten hold roughly 4.8%. The CDR3 is 14 amino acids. V shed 3 bases and J shed 2 bases, with 10 bases lying between them. CDR1 and CDR2 from the germline V gene are DFQATT and SNEGSKA (reference sequence).

The J gene is TRBJ2-2, the V gene TRBV20-1; no reliable D call. The sequencing here drew on peripheral blood, taken in a trial of Ad26.COV2.S vaccine versus placebo. The clonotype was recovered from a person between 18 and 65 years old who received the Ad26.COV2.S COVID-19 vaccine or a placebo. CDR3 sequence reads: CSASPQSNTGELFF. For the CDR3, the DNA is TGCAGTGCTAGTCCACAGAGTAACACCGGGGAGCTGTTTTTT.